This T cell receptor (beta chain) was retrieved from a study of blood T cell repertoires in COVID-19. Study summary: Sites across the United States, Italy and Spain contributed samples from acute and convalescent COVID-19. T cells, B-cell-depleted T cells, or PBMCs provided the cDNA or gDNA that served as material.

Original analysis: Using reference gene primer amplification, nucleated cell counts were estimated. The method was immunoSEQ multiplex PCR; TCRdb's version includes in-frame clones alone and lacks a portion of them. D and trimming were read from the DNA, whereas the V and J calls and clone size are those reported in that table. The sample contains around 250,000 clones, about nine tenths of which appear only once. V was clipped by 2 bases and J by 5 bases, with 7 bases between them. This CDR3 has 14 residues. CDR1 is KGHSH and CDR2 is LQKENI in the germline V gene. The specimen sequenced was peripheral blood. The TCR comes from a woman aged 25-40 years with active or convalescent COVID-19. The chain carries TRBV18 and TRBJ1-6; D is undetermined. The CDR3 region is CASSPSVDNSPLHF. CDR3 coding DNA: TGTGCCAGCTCACCATCGGTGGATAATTCACCCCTCCACTTT.